This entry describes one TCR beta chain. Produced via immunoSEQ multiplex PCR; TCRdb's table is partial and in-frame only. Of 300,000 or so clones in the sample, around 90% were seen once. The data belong to a study of blood T cell repertoires in COVID-19. From germline, CDR1 is SGHRS and CDR2 YFSETQ. The ends were cut back, 0 bases at V and 9 bases at J, with 13 bases in the middle. The CDR3 contains 14 residues. This TCR was sampled from a woman aged 30 to 39 who had recovered from COVID-19. Sequences were obtained from PBMCs or T cells enriched from blood (not recorded which). V usage is TRBV5-1 and J usage is TRBJ1-5, with D unclear. The CDR3: CASSLEGGDGPQHF. The CDR3 DNA is TGCGCCAGCAGCTTGGAGGGAGGCGACGGGCCCCAGCATTTT.